This is a list of T cell receptor beta chains from one sample in a study of blood T cell repertoires in COVID-19. Method: immunoSEQ multiplex PCR; TCRdb's copy keeps in-frame clones and lacks some. The sample records tens of thousands of clones, over 70% being singletons. The sample was peripheral blood. The receptors come from a woman between 65 and 79 years old with acute or convalescent COVID-19. Both conserved end residues are trimmed from each CDR3. Some rows have no size entry. The others give once, few or many, or a class for an expanded clone.

j_gene | abundance | v_gene | CDR3aa
TRBJ1-2 | - | TRBV19 | ASSFRDRVIYGYT
TRBJ1-3 | - | TRBV5-4 | ASSFKGGFGNTIY
TRBJ1-2 | - | TRBV6-1 | ASSDFWEIGYGYT
TRBJ2-2 | - | TRBV7-9 | ASSLTYVHGTGELF
TRBJ2-3 | - | TRBV5-1 | ASSVRGTDTQY
TRBJ2-4 | - | TRBV10-1 | ASSDSGTLAKNIQY
TRBJ2-4 | - | TRBV7-2 | ASSRGTSGGPRY
TRBJ1-2 | - | TRBV25-1 | ASRDTNYGYT
TRBJ2-1 | few | TRBV5-1 | ASSASGGTYNEQF
TRBJ1-5 | - | TRBV5-3 | ARSWRGLNQPQH
TRBJ2-5 | - | TRBV30 | AQTSGGTTMGTQY
TRBJ2-1 | - | TRBV12-5 | ASGPIGGEQF
TRBJ2-3 | - | TRBV6-6 | ASSYSHRRTDTQY
TRBJ1-3 | - | TRBV9 | ASSARVFPGNTIY
TRBJ2-2 | - | TRBV18 | ASSPPSRATGELF
TRBJ2-1 | - | TRBV29-1 | SLRGSYNEQF
TRBJ1-1 | - | TRBV10-1 | ASSESGAGPTEAF
TRBJ1-4 | - | TRBV6-6 | ASSPSELGGEKLF
TRBJ1-1 | - | TRBV29-1 | SVRGGYTEAF
TRBJ1-2 | - | TRBV30 | AWSVTGTGGNYGYT
TRBJ1-3 | - | TRBV5-6 | ASSQRGLVSGNTIY